Listed here are 15 T cell receptor beta chains from one sample, sequenced in a study of monozygotic twins with inflammatory bowel disease. One entry per CDR3 protein, without DNA, is what TCRdb gives after re-calling the 5' RACE reads. The table lists fewer than 350,000 distinct CDR3 sequences. The sample was blood. Receptor source: a human donor with ulcerative colitis or Crohn's disease, or a healthy co-twin of an affected twin (not recorded which).

This sequence joins TRBV6-2 or TRBV6-3 and TRBJ1-2; TCRdb's D call, TRBD1, is unchecked because there is no DNA. This CDR3 region has 14 residues. The germline V gene has CDR1 MNHEY and CDR2 SVGEGT. CDR3 residues: CASSYPTGTYGYTF.

This sequence joins TRBV5-1 and TRBJ2-7; the TCRdb call, TRBD1, lacks DNA for checking. CDR3 length equals 14 residues. The germline V gene has CDR1 SGHRS and CDR2 YFSETQ. CDR3 in amino acids: CASSLEGERYEQYF.

The chain carries TRBV24-1 and TRBJ2-1; the D call from TCRdb, TRBD1, cannot be confirmed without DNA. Germline-derived CDR1 and CDR2 are KGHDR and SFDVKD. The CDR3 runs to 16 residues. The CDR3 here is CATSDTTGAKYNEQFF.

The chain employs TRBV6-5 and TRBJ2-1. Germline CDR1 reads MNHEY; CDR2 reads SVGAGI. The CDR3 length is 15 residues. The CDR3 is CASRSSITPYNEQFF.

The chain links TRBV12-3 or TRBV12-4 to TRBJ2-3; TCRdb calls TRBD1, which cannot be checked without DNA. This CDR3 is 18 amino acids long. The CDR3 spells CASTLGARSISFTDTQYF.

The J gene is TRBJ1-1, the V gene TRBV12-3 or TRBV12-4. The CDR3 is 15 amino acids. CDR3: CASSPRSRGATEAFF.

The J gene is TRBJ1-2, the V gene TRBV20-1; checking the TCRdb D call of TRBD1 is not possible without DNA. Germline V gene sequence: CDR1 DFQATT, CDR2 SNEGSKA (reference sequence). CDR3 length: 15 residues. The CDR3 loop is CSARVTDSSNYGYTF.

The gene calls are TRBV5-4 and TRBJ2-2; no DNA is available, so the TRBD1 call from TCRdb remains unchecked. CDR1 and CDR2 from the germline V gene are SGHNT and YYREEE (reference sequence). The CDR3 is made up of 14 amino acids. CDR3 in amino acids: CASRPTGGTGELFF.

The chain recombines TRBV28 with TRBJ2-7; TCRdb returns TRBD2, unconfirmable since there is no DNA. From germline, CDR1 is MDHEN and CDR2 SYDVKM. CDR3 length equals 16 residues. The CDR3 reads CASQTRYARGSYEQYF.

The chain joins TRBV25-1 to TRBJ2-3; TCRdb returns TRBD1, unconfirmable since there is no DNA. CDR1 MGHDK and CDR2 SYGVNS come from the germline V gene. The CDR3 extends over 14 amino acids. The CDR3 loop reads CASSARGVADTQYF.

The gene calls are TRBV5-1 and TRBJ2-5. Looked up from germline, CDR1 is SGHRS and CDR2 is YFSETQ. CDR3 length equals 13 residues. CDR3: CASSLEFQETQYF.

The chain is built from TRBV5-1 and TRBJ2-1; TCRdb returns TRBD2, unconfirmable since there is no DNA. Per the germline V gene, CDR1 is SGHRS and CDR2 is YFSETQ. CDR3 length: 16 amino acids. CDR3 amino acids: CASSSLAGTENNEQFF.

The chain joins TRBV5-1 to TRBJ2-3; TCRdb's D gene call, TRBD1, goes unchecked for lack of DNA. This CDR3 has 15 residues. Germline CDR1 is SGHRS and CDR2 is YFSETQ. The CDR3 protein is CASSVPGQGGDTQYF.

The rearrangement links TRBV5-1 to TRBJ2-3; no DNA is available, so the TRBD2 call from TCRdb remains unchecked. This CDR3 region has 16 residues. Germline CDR1 reads SGHRS; CDR2 reads YFSETQ. The CDR3 region is CASSPGVAGGTDTQYF.

V is TRBV3-1 and J is TRBJ1-1; TCRdb lists TRBD1, though no DNA is available to test this call. The CDR3 runs 13 residues. The germline CDR1 and CDR2 sequences are LGHDT and YNNKEL (reference sequence). The CDR3 sequence is CASSQDGQERAFF.